This T cell receptor (beta chain) was recorded in a study of radiation and T cells in renal cell carcinoma. Per germline, CDR1 MDHEN and CDR2 SYDVKM. After removal of 8 bases from V and 2 bases from J, the junction contained 13 bases not matched to a gene. CDR3 size: 16 residues. TCRdb's table, derived via immunoSEQ multiplex PCR, lists solely in-frame clones and lacks some. The sample lists more than 15,000 clones, around 50% occurring once. The treatment denotes: 15 Gy SBRT to primary tumor, nephrectomy 4 weeks later. Nephrectomy followed 15 Gy stereotactic body radiation by 4 weeks. Specimen: tumor tissue, collected from a patient whose treatment included radiotherapy and nephrectomy. The clonotype originates from a woman aged 55-69 years with renal cell carcinoma. The chain is built from TRBV28 and TRBJ2-3; 7 nucleotides match TRBD2. CDR3 sequence (DNA): TGTGCCAGCGGGAGGGGAGCCCTAACAGTCACAGATACGCAGTATTTT. This encodes CASGRGALTVTDTQYF.